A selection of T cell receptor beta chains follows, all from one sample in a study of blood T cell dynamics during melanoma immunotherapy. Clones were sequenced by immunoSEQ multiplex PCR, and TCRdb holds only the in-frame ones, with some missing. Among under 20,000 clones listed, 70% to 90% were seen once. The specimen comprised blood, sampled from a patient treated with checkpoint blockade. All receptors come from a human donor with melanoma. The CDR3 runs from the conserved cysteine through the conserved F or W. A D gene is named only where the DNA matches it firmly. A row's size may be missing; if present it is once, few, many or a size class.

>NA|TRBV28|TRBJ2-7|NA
TGTGCCAGCAGTTTTGGGCAGGGGATGGCCGAGCAGTACTTC
CASSFGQGMAEQYF
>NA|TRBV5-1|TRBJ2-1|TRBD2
TGCGCCAGCAGCTTGGTCTCCAGCGGGATTAGCTCCTACAATGAGCAGTTCTTC
CASSLVSSGISSYNEQFF
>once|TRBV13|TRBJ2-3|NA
TGTGCCAGCAGCTTACGCACAGATACGCAGTATTTT
CASSLRTDTQYF
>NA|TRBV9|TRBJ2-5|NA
TGTGCCAGCAGCGTAGGAACACCTGGGGAAGAGACCCAGTACTTC
CASSVGTPGEETQYF
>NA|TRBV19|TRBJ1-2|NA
TGTGCCAGTACCCCCGGTGGGGGCCGCTATGGCTACACCTTC
CASTPGGGRYGYTF
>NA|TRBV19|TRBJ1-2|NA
TGTGCCAGTGGAGGGCGCGGATATGGCTACACCTTC
CASGGRGYGYTF
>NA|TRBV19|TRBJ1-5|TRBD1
TGTGCCAGTAGCCCAGGACAGGGGGGTCAGCCCCAGCATTTT
CASSPGQGGQPQHF
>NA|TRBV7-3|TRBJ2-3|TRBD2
TGTGCCAGCAGCTTAATGCCGACTAGCGGCACAGATACGCAGTATTTT
CASSLMPTSGTDTQYF
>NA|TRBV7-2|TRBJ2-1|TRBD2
TGTGCCAGCAGCTTAGCTATAGCGGGAGAGGGCAATGAGCAGTTCTTC
CASSLAIAGEGNEQFF
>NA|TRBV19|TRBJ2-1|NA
TGTGCCAGTAGTATCGCGGGCACTGTTTGGGGGGAGCAGTTCTTC
CASSIAGTVWGEQFF
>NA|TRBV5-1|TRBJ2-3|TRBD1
TGCGCCAGCAGCCTAGACAGGGGGGCGCAGTATTTT
CASSLDRGAQYF
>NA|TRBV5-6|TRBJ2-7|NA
TGTGCCAGCAGCTCGAGTTACGAGCAGTACTTC
CASSSSYEQYF
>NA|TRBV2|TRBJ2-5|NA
TGTGCCAGCAGCGCGACAGTTCAAGAGAGCCAGTACTTC
CASSATVQESQYF
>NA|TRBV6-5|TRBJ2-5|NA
TGTGCCAGCAGTTACTCGGGAGATCTGGGGACCCAGTACTTC
CASSYSGDLGTQYF
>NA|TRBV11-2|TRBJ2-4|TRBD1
TGTGCCAGCAGCTTTGTCCGCCGGGACAGAAACATTCAGTACTTC
CASSFVRRDRNIQYF
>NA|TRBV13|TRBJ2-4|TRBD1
TGTGCCAGCAGACCCGGGACAGGGTCGAGTCTAGCCAAAAACATTCAGTACTTC
CASRPGTGSSLAKNIQYF
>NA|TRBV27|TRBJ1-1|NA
TGTGCCAGCAGTCTCCGACAGGCTCCGGACACTGAAGCTTTCTTT
CASSLRQAPDTEAFF
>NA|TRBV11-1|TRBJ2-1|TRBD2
TGTGCCAGCAGCTTAGGAGGGACTAGCGGGATACATGAGCAGTTCTTC
CASSLGGTSGIHEQFF
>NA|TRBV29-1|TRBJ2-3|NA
TGCAGCGCCGGACCGGGGGCCCTAATACCCTATACGCAGTATTTT
CSAGPGALIPYTQYF
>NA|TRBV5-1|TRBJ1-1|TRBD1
TGCGCCAGCAGCCTCAAGACAGGGGGTAGCGCTGAAGCTTTCTTT
CASSLKTGGSAEAFF
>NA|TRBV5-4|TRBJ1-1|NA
TGTGCCAGCAGCTTGGGAGGCGTGAACACTGAAGCTTTCTTT
CASSLGGVNTEAFF
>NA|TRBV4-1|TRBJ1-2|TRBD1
TGCGCCAGCAGCCACCCGACAGGGGGCGCGGGCGGCTACACCTTC
CASSHPTGGAGGYTF
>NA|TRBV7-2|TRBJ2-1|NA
TGTGCCAGCAGCAAGGGGCAGGCAAACAATGAGCAGTTCTTC
CASSKGQANNEQFF
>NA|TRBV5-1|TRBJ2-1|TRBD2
TGCGCCCCGACTCCGAGTCGCGGGAGCCTGAGCTCCTACAATGAGCAGTTCTTC
CAPTPSRGSLSSYNEQFF
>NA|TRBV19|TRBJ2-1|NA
TGTGCCAGTAGTGGGGAAGGGGTCGTCAATGAGCAGTTCTTC
CASSGEGVVNEQFF
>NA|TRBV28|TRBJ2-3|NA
TGTGCCAGCAGTTCACCCGCTGATTCTGGGTGGTGGGTCGGGGGTAAAGATACGCAGTATTTT
CASSSPADSGWWVGGKDTQYF
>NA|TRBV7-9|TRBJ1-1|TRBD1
TGTGCCAGCAGCCTAGGGACAGCGGGCACTGAAGCTTTCTTT
CASSLGTAGTEAFF
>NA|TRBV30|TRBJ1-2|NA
TGTGCCTGGAGTCCCCCGGGACACAGCGGCTACACCTTC
CAWSPPGHSGYTF
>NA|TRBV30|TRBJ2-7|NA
TGTGCCTGGAGTCTGAAAGGGATTTACTCCGAGCAGTACTTC
CAWSLKGIYSEQYF
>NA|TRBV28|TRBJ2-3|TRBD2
TGTGCCAGCAGTTTGAGGCGGGGGACAGATACGCAGTATTTT
CASSLRRGTDTQYF
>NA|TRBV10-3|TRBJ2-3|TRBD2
TGTGCCAGCGCCGGGACTAGCGCCCTCGCGGTCACAGATACGCAGTATTTT
CASAGTSALAVTDTQYF
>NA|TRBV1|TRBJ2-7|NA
TGCACCAGCAGCCTCTACGAGCAGTACTTC
CTSSLYEQYF
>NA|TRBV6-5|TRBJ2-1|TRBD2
TGTGCCAGCAGTTACGAGACCTTAGCGGGGAGGGATGAGCAGTTCTTC
CASSYETLAGRDEQFF
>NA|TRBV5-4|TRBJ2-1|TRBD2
TGTGCCAGCAGTTCGGGACTAGCGGTAGACAATGAGCAGTTCTTC
CASSSGLAVDNEQFF
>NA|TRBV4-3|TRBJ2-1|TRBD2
TGCGCCAGCAGCCAAGATTTCGGGACTATCACCTACAATGAGCAGTTCTTC
CASSQDFGTITYNEQFF
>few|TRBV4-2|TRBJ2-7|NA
TGTGCCAGCAGCCTAAACGGGGCGGCGGGTCCCAACGAGCAGTACTTC
CASSLNGAAGPNEQYF
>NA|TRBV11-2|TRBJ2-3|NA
TGTGCCAGCAGCTTAATGGGAGATACGCAGTATTTT
CASSLMGDTQYF
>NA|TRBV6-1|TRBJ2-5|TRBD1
TGTGCCAGCAGTGGTACCGGGACAGATGGCGCAGAGACCCAGTACTTC
CASSGTGTDGAETQYF
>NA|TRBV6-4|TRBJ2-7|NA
TGTGCCAGCTTCAATGCGGGCTCCTACGAGCAGTACTTC
CASFNAGSYEQYF
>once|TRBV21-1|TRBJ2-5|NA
TGTGCCAGCAGCAAACAAGGCGGAGAGACCCAGTACTTC
CASSKQGGETQYF
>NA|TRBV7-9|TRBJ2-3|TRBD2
TGTGCCAGCAGCTTAGGCACTAGCGGCACAGATACGCAGTATTTT
CASSLGTSGTDTQYF
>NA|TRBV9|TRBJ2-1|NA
TGTGCCAGCAGCCCCGCGATTTGGTCCGAAGAGCAGTTCTTC
CASSPAIWSEEQFF
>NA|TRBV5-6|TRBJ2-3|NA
TGTGCCAGCAGCTTGGTTCTAGGAACGACAGATACGCAGTATTTT
CASSLVLGTTDTQYF
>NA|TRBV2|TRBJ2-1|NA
TGTGCCAGCAGGAGGGACTCCATAGGATACAATGAGCAGTTCTTC
CASRRDSIGYNEQFF
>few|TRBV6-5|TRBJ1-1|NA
TGTGCCAGCAGTTACGAGGTGAACACTGAAGCTTTCTTT
CASSYEVNTEAFF
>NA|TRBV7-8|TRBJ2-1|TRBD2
TGTGCCAGCAGCTTGTGGACTAGCGGGGGGACCTACAATGAGCAGTTCTTC
CASSLWTSGGTYNEQFF
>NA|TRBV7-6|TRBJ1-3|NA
TGTGCCAGCAGCTCTTACTTCCGAAGCTCTGGAAACACCATATATTTT
CASSSYFRSSGNTIYF